The 19 T cell receptor beta chains presented below share a single source sample, sequenced in a study of early T cells in non-severe SARS-CoV-2 infection. MiXCR, run by TCRdb on the 5' RACE reads, gives a single entry per CDR3 protein. The table records 27,000 or so distinct CDR3 sequences, around 4.5% of them present only once. Source material: whole blood. Receptors originate from an adult who was a healthcare worker with PCR-confirmed SARS-CoV-2 infection or an uninfected control (not recorded which).

This clonotype was seen many times. This sequence joins TRBV9 and TRBJ2-6; 7 bases line up with TRBD1. The CDR3 length is 23 residues. Germline CDR1 reads SGDLS; CDR2 reads YYNGEE. Germline trimming cut 4 bases from V and 2 bases from J; bases unmatched to any gene: 27. The CDR3 region has the DNA TGTGCCAGCAGCATTACCGTAAACGGACAGGTTGGGGGTCTAATTACTGGGGCCAACGTCCTGACTTTC. It specifies CASSITVNGQVGGLITGANVLTF.

Within the sample, this clonotype is medium-sized. V and J are TRBV7-9 and TRBJ1-4; a possible D gene is TRBD1 (5 bases). Germline loops: CDR1 SEHNR, CDR2 FQNEAQ (reference sequence). V was shortened by 0 bases and J by 0 bases, with 11 bases between the two germline ends. The CDR3 is made up of 17 amino acids. The CDR3 nucleotides are TGTGCCAGCAGCTTAGCGTTAACGGGACCAACTAATGAAAAACTGTTTTTT. It yields the protein CASSLALTGPTNEKLFF.

This clonotype was seen at least ten times. The chain links TRBV6-2 or TRBV6-3 to TRBJ1-6, with D tentatively TRBD1 (6 bases). The germline V gene has CDR1 MNHEY and CDR2 SVGEGT. This CDR3 has 15 amino acids. Trimming removed 6 bases at V and 9 bases at J, with 18 bases between. The CDR3 here is CASSQQGGGISPLHF. The CDR3, as DNA: TGTGCCAGCAGCCAACAGGGTGGAGGGATTTCACCCCTCCACTTT.

This clonotype has more than one count but fewer than ten. The chain employs TRBV6-2 or TRBV6-3 and TRBJ1-5; 7 positions agree with TRBD1. CDR3 length: 13 residues. Trimming took 7 bases from V and 3 from J; bases not matched to a gene: 3. CDR1 and CDR2 from the germline V gene are MNHEY and SVGEGT. The CDR3 loop is CASKTGLNQPQHF. As DNA, the CDR3 is TGTGCCAGCAAGACAGGGCTCAATCAGCCCCAGCATTTT.

This clonotype was seen at least ten times. The genes are TRBV18 and TRBJ2-1, with unresolved D. V shed 6 bases and J shed 7 bases, with 13 bases lying between them. CDR3 length: 13 amino acids. Germline CDR1 KGHSH, CDR2 LQKENI. The CDR3 bases are TGTGCCAGCTCCCCGCAATCAGCAAATGAGCAGTTCTTC. This translates into CASSPQSANEQFF.

This clonotype has ten or more counts. CDR3 bases: TGTGCCAGCAGAGGACAGAACTCTGGAAACACCATATATTTT. Protein: CASRGQNSGNTIYF. The chain couples TRBV2 to TRBJ1-3; D may be TRBD1 (6 bases). Germline V lookup: CDR1 SNHLY, CDR2 FYNNEI. This CDR3 has 14 residues. V dropped 6 bases and J dropped 0 bases, with 9 bases sitting between them.

This clonotype was observed a few times. The chain links TRBV29-1 to TRBJ2-5, with 7 bases matching TRBD1. Germline trimming cut 6 bases from V and 1 base from J; bases unmatched to any gene: 5. The CDR3 has 13 residues. Germline-derived CDR1 and CDR2 are SQVTM and ANQGSEA. The CDR3 protein is CSVGTASQETQYF. DNA of the CDR3: TGCAGCGTGGGGACAGCCTCCCAAGAGACCCAGTACTTC.

This clonotype was counted ten times or more. The rearrangement links TRBV12-3 or TRBV12-4 to TRBJ2-3; perhaps TRBD1 as D (5 bases). V was clipped by 6 bases and J by 2 bases, with 24 bases between them. This CDR3 spans 18 amino acids. The CDR3, as DNA: TGTGCCAGCAGCACCAGGGCCAGTCCGTCCACGACCACAGATACGCAGTATTTT. It encodes CASSTRASPSTTTDTQYF.

This clonotype was seen ten or more times. The chain employs TRBV9 and TRBJ1-6; 9 bases match TRBD1. The ends lost 4 bases at V and 7 bases at J; junction bases unmatched: 6. This CDR3 spans 15 amino acids. Germline CDR1 SGDLS, CDR2 YYNGEE. The CDR3 loop is CASSPRTGENSPLHF. The CDR3 bases are TGTGCCAGCAGCCCCCGGACAGGGGAAAATTCACCCCTCCACTTT.

This clonotype was recorded many times. The V and J genes are TRBV20-1 and TRBJ2-3, with 14 bases matching TRBD2. Germline CDR1 DFQATT, CDR2 SNEGSKA (reference sequence). Trimming took 7 bases from V and 0 from J; bases not matched to a gene: 6. The length of the CDR3 is 16 residues. Here the CDR3 reads CSVPGLAGVSTDTQYF. In nucleotides, the CDR3 is TGCAGTGTTCCGGGACTAGCGGGAGTTAGCACAGATACGCAGTATTTT.

This clonotype was detected ten times or more. The rearrangement uses TRBV7-6 and TRBJ2-7, with 7 bases that match TRBD2. V trimming: 1 base; J trimming: 4 bases; junction bases outside the gene matches: 7. The germline CDR1 and CDR2 sequences are SGHVS and FNYEAQ. This CDR3 contains 15 residues. For the CDR3, the DNA is TGTGCCAGCAGCTTAGATCCTAGCGGAATTTACGAGCAGTACTTC. Its translation is CASSLDPSGIYEQYF.

This chain connects TRBV11-3 to TRBJ2-5, with 7 bases lining up with TRBD1. Germline CDR1 SGHNT, CDR2 YENEEA. V lost 3 bases and J lost 3; bases outside the gene matches: 4. CDR3 length: 14 amino acids. The DNA of the CDR3 is TGTGCCAGCAGCTTGGGGCAGGGGGAAGAGACCCAGTACTTC. This codes for CASSLGQGEETQYF.

This clonotype was seen ten or more times. The gene calls are TRBV12-3 or TRBV12-4 and TRBJ1-1; the D is unclear. Trimming cost V 6 bases and J 4 bases, with 15 bases left between them. This CDR3 region has 14 residues. As DNA, the CDR3 is TGTGCCAGCAGCCGCACCCTATTGGGCACTGAAGCTTTCTTT. Translating gives CASSRTLLGTEAFF.

This clonotype was counted many times. The chain combines TRBV28 with TRBJ2-7; D tentatively fits TRBD1 or TRBD2 (5 bases each). The CDR3 length is 14 residues. Trimming took off 4 bases at V and 2 bases at J, with 12 bases between the two ends. The germline CDR1 and CDR2 sequences are MDHEN and SYDVKM. The CDR3 spells CASSSGTEPYEQYF. CDR3 nucleotide sequence: TGTGCCAGCAGTTCCGGGACGGAACCCTACGAGCAGTACTTC.

This clonotype was found many times. The chain joins TRBV29-1 to TRBJ2-6, with D perhaps given as TRBD1 or TRBD2 (5 bases each). The V gene lost 0 bases and the J gene lost 2 bases, with 5 bases spanning the gap. The germline gives CDR1 SQVTM, CDR2 ANQGSEA. This CDR3 has 14 amino acids. For the CDR3, the DNA is TGCAGCGTTGAAGAGGGGGCTGGGGCCAACGTCCTGACTTTC. Its protein product is CSVEEGAGANVLTF.

This clonotype was recorded many times. The chain is built from TRBV7-3 and TRBJ1-1; 8 bases map to TRBD1. The germline V gene has CDR1 SGHTA and CDR2 FQGTGA. This CDR3 contains 14 residues. V lost 0 bases, J lost 11 bases, and 8 bases stayed unmatched. In DNA, the CDR3 is TGTGCCAGCAGCTTAACCTGGACAGGGAATACTGCTTTCTTT. Its protein is CASSLTWTGNTAFF.

This clonotype was counted many times. The chain combines TRBV12-3 or TRBV12-4 with TRBJ2-5; weak D call: TRBD1 (8 bases). The CDR3 has 14 residues. The V end was cut by 3 bases, the J end by 4 bases, with 12 bases between. The CDR3 region has the DNA TGTGCCAGCAGTTTCAACAGGGGGGGAGAGACCCAGTACTTC. This codes for CASSFNRGGETQYF.

This chain's CDR3 is CASSAWLVGETQYF. CDR3 nucleotides: TGTGCCAGCAGCGCGTGGTTAGTTGGGGAGACCCAGTACTTC. The gene calls are TRBV9 and TRBJ2-5; unclear D gene. Trimming cost V 3 bases and J 5 bases, with 14 bases left between them. CDR3 length: 14 residues. Germline CDR1 SGDLS, CDR2 YYNGEE. The whole variable domain, remainder taken from reference TRBV9 and TRBJ2-5, is DSGVTQTPKHLITATGQRVTLRCSPRSGDLSVYWYQQSLDQGLQFLIQYYNGEERAKGNILERFSAQQFPDLHSELNLSSLELGDSALYFCASSAWLVGETQYFGPGTRLLVL.

This clonotype was seen at least ten times. The V gene is TRBV7-8, the J gene TRBJ1-5; weak D call: TRBD1 (6 bases). The CDR3 consists of 17 residues. V was clipped by 5 bases and J by 5 bases, with 22 bases between them. Per the germline V gene, CDR1 is SGHVS and CDR2 is FQNEAQ. CDR3 in DNA: TGTGCCAGCAGCCCGAAGACAGGACTCGGGGTTCATCAGCCCCAGCATTTT. It yields the protein CASSPKTGLGVHQPQHF.